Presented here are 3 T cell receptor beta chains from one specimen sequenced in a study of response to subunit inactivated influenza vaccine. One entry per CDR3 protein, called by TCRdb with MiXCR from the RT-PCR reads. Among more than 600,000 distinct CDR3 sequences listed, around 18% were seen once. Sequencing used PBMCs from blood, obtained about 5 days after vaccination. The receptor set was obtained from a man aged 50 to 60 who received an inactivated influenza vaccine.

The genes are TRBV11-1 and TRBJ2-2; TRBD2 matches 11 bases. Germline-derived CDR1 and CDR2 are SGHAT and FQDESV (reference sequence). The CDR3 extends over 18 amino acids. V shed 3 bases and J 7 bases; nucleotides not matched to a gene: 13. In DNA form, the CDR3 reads TGTGCCAGCAGCTTGGGCCTAGCGGGAGGAACCGTCGGCGGGGAGCTGTTTTTT. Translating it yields CASSLGLAGGTVGGELFF.

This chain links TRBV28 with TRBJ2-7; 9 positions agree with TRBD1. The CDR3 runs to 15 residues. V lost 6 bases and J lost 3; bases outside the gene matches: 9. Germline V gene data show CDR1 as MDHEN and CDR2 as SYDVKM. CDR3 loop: CASSRTGGDFYEQYF. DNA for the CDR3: TGTGCCAGCAGCCGAACAGGGGGCGACTTCTACGAGCAGTACTTC.

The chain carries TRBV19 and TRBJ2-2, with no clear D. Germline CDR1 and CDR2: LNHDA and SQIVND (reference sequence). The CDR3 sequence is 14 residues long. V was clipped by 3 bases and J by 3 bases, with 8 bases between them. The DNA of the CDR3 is TGTGCCAGTAGTATGGGCGGATACACCGGGGAGCTGTTTTTT. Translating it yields CASSMGGYTGELFF. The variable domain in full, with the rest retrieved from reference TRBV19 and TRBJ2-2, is DGGITQSPKYLFRKEGQNVTLSCEQNLNHDAMYWYRQDPGQGLRLIYYSQIVNDFQKGDIAEGYSVSREKKESFPLTVTSAQKNPTAFYLCASSMGGYTGELFFGEGSRLTVL.